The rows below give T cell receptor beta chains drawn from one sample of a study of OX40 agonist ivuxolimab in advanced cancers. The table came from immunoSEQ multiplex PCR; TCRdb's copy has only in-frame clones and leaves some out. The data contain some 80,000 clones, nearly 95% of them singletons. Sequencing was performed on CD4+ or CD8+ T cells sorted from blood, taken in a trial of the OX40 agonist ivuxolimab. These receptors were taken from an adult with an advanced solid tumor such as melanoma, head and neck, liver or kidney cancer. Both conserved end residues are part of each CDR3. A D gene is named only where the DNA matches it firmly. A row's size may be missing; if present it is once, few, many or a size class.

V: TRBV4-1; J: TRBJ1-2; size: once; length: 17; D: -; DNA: TGCGCCAGCAGCCAAGAAGGGCTAAGGGGGATTCACTATGGCTACACCTTC; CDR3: CASSQEGLRGIHYGYTF
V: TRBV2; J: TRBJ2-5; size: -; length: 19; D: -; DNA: TGTGCCAGCAGTGATGACACGACCTCAAACAGGACCCCGGTAGAGACCCAGTACTTC; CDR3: CASSDDTTSNRTPVETQYF
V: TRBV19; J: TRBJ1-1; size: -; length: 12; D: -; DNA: TGTGCCAGTAGGTCGGGGTCCACTGAAGCTTTCTTT; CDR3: CASRSGSTEAFF
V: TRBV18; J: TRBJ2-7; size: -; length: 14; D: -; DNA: TGTGCCAGCTCACCAGGGGCAGGGCCCTACGAGCAGTACTTC; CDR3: CASSPGAGPYEQYF
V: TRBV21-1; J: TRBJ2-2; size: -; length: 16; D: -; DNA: TGTGCCAGCAGTCCTTTGGCGGGTTTAGGCACCGGGGAGCTGTTTTTT; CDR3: CASSPLAGLGTGELFF
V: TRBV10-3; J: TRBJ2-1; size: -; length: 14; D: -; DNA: TGTGCCATCAGTGAGGGCGGAGTCTACAATGAGCAGTTCTTC; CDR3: CAISEGGVYNEQFF
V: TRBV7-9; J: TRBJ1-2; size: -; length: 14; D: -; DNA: TGTGCCAGCAGCAAAGAGGGGGGCGCCTATGGCTACACCTTC; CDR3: CASSKEGGAYGYTF
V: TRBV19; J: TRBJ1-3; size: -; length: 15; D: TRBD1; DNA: TGTGCCAGCCTACATGACAGGGGGCGTGGAAACACCATATATTTT; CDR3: CASLHDRGRGNTIYF
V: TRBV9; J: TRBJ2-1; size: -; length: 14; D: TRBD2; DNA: TGTGCCAGCAGGGAAGCTAGCGGCCCGAATGAGCAGTTCTTC; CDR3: CASREASGPNEQFF
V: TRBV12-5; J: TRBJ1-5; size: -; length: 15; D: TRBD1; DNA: TGTGCTAGTGGTTTGGACGGACAGGGTAATCAGCCCCAGCATTTT; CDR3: CASGLDGQGNQPQHF
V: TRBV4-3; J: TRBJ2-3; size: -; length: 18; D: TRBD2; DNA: TGCGCCAGCAGCCAAGGATATCGAGCGGGGGGGGAAGGGGATACGCAGTATTTT; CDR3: CASSQGYRAGGEGDTQYF
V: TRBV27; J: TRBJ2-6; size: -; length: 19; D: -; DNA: TGTGCCAGCAGTCCCCGGGACACTTCTAGGAGCTCTGGGGCCAACGTCCTGACTTTC; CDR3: CASSPRDTSRSSGANVLTF
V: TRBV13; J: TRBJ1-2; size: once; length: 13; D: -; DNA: TGTGCCAGCAGCTTAGGGGCAGTATATGGCTACACCTTC; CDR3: CASSLGAVYGYTF
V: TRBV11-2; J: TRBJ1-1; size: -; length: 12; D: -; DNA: TGTGCCAGCAGCTTAGGCGGGGGTGAAGCTTTCTTT; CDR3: CASSLGGGEAFF
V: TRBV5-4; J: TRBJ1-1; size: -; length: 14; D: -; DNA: TGTGCCAGCAGCTCCCCCACATGGAACACTGAAGCTTTCTTT; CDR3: CASSSPTWNTEAFF
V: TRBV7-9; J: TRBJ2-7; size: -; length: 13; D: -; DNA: TGTGCCAGCAGCTTGACAGATCTCTACGAGCAGTACTTC; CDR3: CASSLTDLYEQYF
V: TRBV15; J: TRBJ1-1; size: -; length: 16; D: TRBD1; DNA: TGTGCCACCAGCAGGGATCCGGGACAGATTAACACTGAAGCTTTCTTT; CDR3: CATSRDPGQINTEAFF
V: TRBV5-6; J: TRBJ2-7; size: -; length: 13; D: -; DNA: TGTGCCAGCAGCTTTGGTGGAGCGGGCGAGCAGTACTTC; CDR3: CASSFGGAGEQYF
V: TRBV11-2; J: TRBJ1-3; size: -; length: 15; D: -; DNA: TGTGCCAGCAGCTTAGAGGCGGGCTCTGGAAACACCATATATTTT; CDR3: CASSLEAGSGNTIYF
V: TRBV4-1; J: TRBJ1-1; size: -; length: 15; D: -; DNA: TGCGCCAGCAGCTCCCGCAAGGACTTGGATACTGAAGCTTTCTTT; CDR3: CASSSRKDLDTEAFF
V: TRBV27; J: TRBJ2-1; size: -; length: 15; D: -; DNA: TGTGCCAGCAGTGAAGGGACAAGGGGCAACAATGAGCAGTTCTTC; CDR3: CASSEGTRGNNEQFF
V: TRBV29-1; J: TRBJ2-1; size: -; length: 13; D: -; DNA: TGCAGCCTCGACCGGGAAGTTATAAATGAGCAGTTCTTC; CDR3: CSLDREVINEQFF
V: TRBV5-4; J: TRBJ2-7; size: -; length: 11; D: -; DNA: TGTGCCAGCAGCCCCGGACAGGAGCAGTACTTC; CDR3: CASSPGQEQYF
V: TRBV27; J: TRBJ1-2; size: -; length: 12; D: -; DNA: TGTGCCAGCAAGGAGGCAGAAGGGGGCTACACCTTC; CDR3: CASKEAEGGYTF
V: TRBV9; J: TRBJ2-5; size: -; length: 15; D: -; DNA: TGTGCCAGCAGCGTAGAAATCGGGTCGGGAGAGACCCAGTACTTC; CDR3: CASSVEIGSGETQYF
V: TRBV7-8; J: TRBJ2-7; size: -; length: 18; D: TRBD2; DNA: TGTGCCAGCAGCTTAGCCGGACTCCTGACTAGCGGGAGCTACGAGCAGTACTTC; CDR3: CASSLAGLLTSGSYEQYF
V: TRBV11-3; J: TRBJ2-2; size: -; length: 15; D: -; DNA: TGTGCCAGCAGCGCAGGCTGGCAGGGTTTCGGGGAGCTGTTTTTT; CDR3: CASSAGWQGFGELFF
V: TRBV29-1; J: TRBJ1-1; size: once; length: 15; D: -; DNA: TGCAGCGTTCCCTGGTCACAGGGCTCCCCCACTGAAGCTTTCTTT; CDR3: CSVPWSQGSPTEAFF
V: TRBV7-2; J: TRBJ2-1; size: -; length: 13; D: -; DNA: TGTGCCAGCAGCCCGTACAGAGACAATGAGCAGTTCTTC; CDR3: CASSPYRDNEQFF
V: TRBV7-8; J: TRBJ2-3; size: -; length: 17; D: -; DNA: TGTGCCAGCAGCTTAGACACCCTAGAAATAACCACAGATACGCAGTATTTT; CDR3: CASSLDTLEITTDTQYF
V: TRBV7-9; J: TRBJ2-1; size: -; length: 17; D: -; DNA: TGTGCCAGCAGCCCCGAGACAGGCTACGACTCCTACAATGAGCAGTTCTTC; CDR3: CASSPETGYDSYNEQFF
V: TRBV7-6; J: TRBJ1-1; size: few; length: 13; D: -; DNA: TGTGCCAGCGTGGCAGGAGTGAACACTGAAGCTTTCTTT; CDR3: CASVAGVNTEAFF
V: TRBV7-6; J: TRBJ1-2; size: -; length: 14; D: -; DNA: TGTGCCAGCAGCTTAGATGGAGGGAGCTATGGCTACACCTTC; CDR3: CASSLDGGSYGYTF
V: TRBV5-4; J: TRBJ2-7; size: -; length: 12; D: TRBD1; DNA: TGTGCCAGCAGCCCAGGGGGCTACGAGCAGTACTTC; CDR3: CASSPGGYEQYF
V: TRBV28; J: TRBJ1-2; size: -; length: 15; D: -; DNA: TGTGCCAGCAGTTTAGAGGGGGAACAGAACTATGGCTACACCTTC; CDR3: CASSLEGEQNYGYTF
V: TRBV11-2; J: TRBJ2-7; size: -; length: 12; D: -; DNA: TGTGCCAGCAGCTTCTCCTCCTACGAGCAGTACTTC; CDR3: CASSFSSYEQYF
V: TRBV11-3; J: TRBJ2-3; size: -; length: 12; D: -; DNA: TGTGCCAGCAGCCCCCCGGACGGAACGCAGTATTTT; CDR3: CASSPPDGTQYF
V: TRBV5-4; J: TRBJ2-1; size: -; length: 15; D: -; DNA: TGTGCCAGCAGCCCGCTTTCAACCTCCTACAATGAGCAGTTCTTC; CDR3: CASSPLSTSYNEQFF
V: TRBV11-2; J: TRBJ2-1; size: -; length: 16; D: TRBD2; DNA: TGTGCCAGCAGCTTACCTCAAGCGGGGGGCTACAATGAGCAGTTCTTC; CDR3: CASSLPQAGGYNEQFF
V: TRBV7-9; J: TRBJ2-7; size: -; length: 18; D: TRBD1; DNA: TGTGCCAGCAGCTTATGGGCAAAACTGGGACAGACAACCTACGAGCAGTACTTC; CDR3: CASSLWAKLGQTTYEQYF
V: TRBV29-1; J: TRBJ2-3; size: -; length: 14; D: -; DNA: TGCAGCGTTGAATGGGGGCTCGATACAGATACGCAGTATTTT; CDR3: CSVEWGLDTDTQYF
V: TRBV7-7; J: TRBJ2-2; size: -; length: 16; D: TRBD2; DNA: TGTGCCAGCAGCCCACTAGCGGGGGGGCTCCCCGGGGAGCTGTTTTTT; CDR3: CASSPLAGGLPGELFF
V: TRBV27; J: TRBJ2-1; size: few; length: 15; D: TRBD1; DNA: TGTGCCAGCAGTTTCGGGACAGGGCCCCACAATGAGCAGTTCTTC; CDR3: CASSFGTGPHNEQFF
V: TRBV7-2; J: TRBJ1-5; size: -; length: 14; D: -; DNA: TGTGCCAGCAGTCCGGAGGGGCCCAATCAGCCCCAGCATTTT; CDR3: CASSPEGPNQPQHF
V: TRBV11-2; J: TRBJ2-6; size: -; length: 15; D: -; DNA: TGTGCCAGCAGCTTATCCCTCCCTGGGGCCAACGTCCTGACTTTC; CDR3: CASSLSLPGANVLTF